The source of this TCR beta chain is a study of T cell repertoires in cytomegalovirus infection. Across the whole study: A matching HLA type, together with CMV infection, was signaled by public TCR beta signatures.

This clonotype was recorded many times. A single record per CDR3 protein comes from TCRdb applying MiXCR to the reads. The repertoire holds 200,000 to 300,000 distinct CDR3 sequences, with less than 9.5% as singletons. This clonotype originated in a human donor in good health (CMV status not recorded). Some clones in this sample may be carry-over from other donors' samples. Material for sequencing was PBMCs.

The CDR3 spells CASSPRGGSAGANVLTF. The CDR3 DNA reads as TGTGCCAGCAGCCCCCGGGGGGGCTCTGCTGGGGCCAACGTCCTGACTTTC. The genes are TRBV7-3 and TRBJ2-6; 8 bases are shared with TRBD2. Per the germline V gene, CDR1 is SGHTA and CDR2 is FQGTGA. The CDR3 has 17 amino acids. The J segment lost 2 bases and the V segment lost 5 bases, leaving 8 bases of the junction unmatched.